This TCR beta chain emerged from a study of shared clonotypes between healthy human individuals. This clone has a single count. The same CDR3 arises from other DNA sequences in this sample as well. The naive CD8 fraction comprised CD45RO-negative cells positively selected for CCR7 and excluded terminally differentiated effector memory CD45RA+ cells. V shed 3 bases and J shed 4 bases, with 6 bases lying between them. The CDR3 is made up of 12 amino acids. CDR1 and CDR2 from the germline V gene are SGHTA and FQGNSA. Generated by immunoSEQ multiplex PCR, the TCRdb table keeps only in-frame clones and is missing some. The table records millions of clones, 85% to 95% of them present only once.

The chain has TRBV7-2 and TRBJ1-1; D unclear. Sequencing input: naive CD8+ T cells from PBMCs. The clonotype was recovered from a man aged 18 to 35 in good health. Some clones in this sample may be carry-over from other donors' samples. The CDR3 loop is CASSLAGTEAFF. CDR3 sequence (DNA): TGTGCCAGCAGCTTGGCGGGCACTGAAGCTTTCTTT. Filled out from reference TRBV7-2 and TRBJ1-1, the complete variable domain reads GAGVSQSPSNKVTEKGKDVELRCDPISGHTALYWYRQSLGQGLEFLIYFQGNSAPDKSGLPSDRFSAERTGGSVSTLTIQRTQQEDSAVYLCASSLAGTEAFFGQGTRLTVV.